The T cell receptor (beta chain) described here comes from a study of T cell responses to AZD1222 COVID-19 vaccine (dated by TCRdb to 2020 to 2022). For context, the study as a whole: A total of about 230 trial participants underwent TCR sequencing, of whom some 210 received two doses of AZD1222 and roughly 25 received two doses of the MenACWY control vaccine. Trial participants were enrolled into age subgroups of 18-55, 56-69 and 70-plus years, which contained around 150, 28 and 57 TCR-sequenced participants, respectively. Results the study describes overall, beyond this receptor: In the small 56-69-year group, the increase in depth fell short of significance, most likely because of low power. Vaccine-associated CD4 TCRs spanned the whole spike protein, with dominant responses in regions 160-218 and 743-854. After two AZD1222 doses, both the breadth and the depth of spike-specific TCRs were significantly higher than at day 0 and than in MenACWY recipients. Epitopes outside the regions mutated in the B.1.351 and B.1.1.7 variants were reportedly recognized by nearly half of the unique spike-specific TCRs. No day 14 peak-response samples were available, so repertoires were characterized only after the peak T cell response. Participants were mostly white British and included more females than males, and it was suggested by the authors that clonal diversity may have been underestimated. Conclusions about previously exposed vaccinees are limited, since just six AZD1222 recipients were seropositive for SARS-CoV-2 at baseline.

On this clone itself: Its antigen is unknown. Base-call qualities are not available, and no considerably larger clone is one nucleotide away.

What this sample's time point label stands for: about 28 days (+/-7) after the second vaccine dose. The treatment or condition label for this specimen denotes: meningococcal conjugate vaccine given as trial control. Vaccinee samples came from UK trials COV001 and COV002, including a single-blind randomized controlled phase 2/3 trial of AZD1222 (ChAdOx1 nCoV-19) in healthy adults. For TCRbeta chain sequencing, PBMC samples were collected from trial participants at day 0 and at day 28 after the second dose. The germline V gene (reference sequence) specifies MNHEY as CDR1 and SMNVEV as CDR2. Trimming leaves V shorter by 3 bases and J shorter by 6 bases, with the junction holding 8 bases beyond the gene matches. The CDR3 has 16 amino acids, counting the end cysteine and phenylalanine. Here the CDR3 DNA is all that survives: 48 bases in frame from base 1. The CDR3 regions of human TCRbeta chains were subjected to immunosequencing. The original pipeline was this. TCRs in the repertoires were compared against a reference library of SARS-CoV-2-specific TCRs that had been generated with the MIRA antigen-specificity platform. Breadth was defined as the fraction of unique TCRs that were SARS-CoV-2-associated. Depth was defined as the fraction of total T cells that were SARS-CoV-2-associated. Using the MIRA data, each spike-specific TCR was mapped to the spike region that the TCR reacts to and placed in a CD4 or CD8 class. Log10-transformed breadth and depth values were compared by one-way ANOVA with Sidak's multiple comparisons tests. This immuneACCESS table, as held by TCRdb, lists in-frame sequences with V and J called but not all clones. Of the missing ones, under half trace to an unresolved V gene in checked studies; the others have no known cause. V and J calls and clone size are as listed in that table; D and trimming were resolved from the DNA. A total of around 130,000 clones appear in this sample, about nine tenths of them only once. Of the sample, 4% to 4.5% falls within the top ten clones.

Material: peripheral blood, obtained 28 days after the second dose of the MenACWY control vaccine. The chain employs TRBV27 and TRBJ2-1; 10 central bases correspond to TRBD1. The TCR comes from an adult who received the MenACWY meningococcal vaccine as a control. The CDR3 in this case is CASSFLGQGLGNEQFF. The DNA reads TGTGCCAGCAGTTTTCTGGGACAGGGGCTGGGCAATGAGCAGTTCTTC.